This T cell receptor (beta chain) was found in a study of read filtering for tumor transcriptome and immune sequencing. Study at large: IR-seq gave about 4.05 to 11 million TCR reads per sample; RNA-seq gave about 80 to 1,300.

Notes on the study in general: Dropping single-read clonotypes raised IR-seq and RNA-seq shared-clonotype correlation. This fraction held mixed bone marrow immune cells after CD138-negative sorting.

This clonotype was seen at least ten times. The antigen is unknown. From approximately 430 ng of RNA, a library with molecular barcoded alpha/delta and beta/gamma adaptors was made. TCRdb passed the reads through MiXCR, listing each CDR3 protein once. The sample lists approximately 90,000 distinct CDR3 sequences; approximately 21% were seen once. The sequenced sample was a population of CD138-negative cells sorted from bone marrow. The receptor's source is a donor at least 40 years old with multiple myeloma.

The CDR3 sequence is CASSSNFGGQGKLFF. CDR3 DNA: TGTGCCAGCAGCTCGAATTTTGGGGGACAAGGAAAACTGTTTTTT. V and J are TRBV5-5 and TRBJ1-4; perhaps TRBD1 as D (6 bases). Germline V gene lookup returns CDR1 SGHKS and CDR2 YYEKEE (reference sequence). The CDR3 has 15 amino acids. V was pared by 3 bases and J by 10 bases, with 19 bases between.